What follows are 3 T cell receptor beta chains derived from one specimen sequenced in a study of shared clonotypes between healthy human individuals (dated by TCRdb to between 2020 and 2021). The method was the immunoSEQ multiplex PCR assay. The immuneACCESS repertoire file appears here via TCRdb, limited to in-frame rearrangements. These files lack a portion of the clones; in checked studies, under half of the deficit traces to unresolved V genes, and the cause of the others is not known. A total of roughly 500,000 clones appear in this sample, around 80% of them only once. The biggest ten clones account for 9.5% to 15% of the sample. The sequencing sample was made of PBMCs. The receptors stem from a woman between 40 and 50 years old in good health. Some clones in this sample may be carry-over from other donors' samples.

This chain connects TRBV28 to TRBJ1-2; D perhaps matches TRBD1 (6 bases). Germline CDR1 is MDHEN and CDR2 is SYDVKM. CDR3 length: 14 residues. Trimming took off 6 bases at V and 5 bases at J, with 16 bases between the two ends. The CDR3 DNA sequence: TGTGCCAGCAGCCCCCCGGGACAAATTTATGGCTACACCTTC. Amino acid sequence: CASSPPGQIYGYTF.

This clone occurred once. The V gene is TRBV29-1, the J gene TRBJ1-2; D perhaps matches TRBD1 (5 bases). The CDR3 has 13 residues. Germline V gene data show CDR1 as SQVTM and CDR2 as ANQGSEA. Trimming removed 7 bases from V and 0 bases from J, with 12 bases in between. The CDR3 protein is CSGGTATNYGYTF. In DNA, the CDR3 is TGCAGCGGGGGGACTGCAACTAACTATGGCTACACCTTC.

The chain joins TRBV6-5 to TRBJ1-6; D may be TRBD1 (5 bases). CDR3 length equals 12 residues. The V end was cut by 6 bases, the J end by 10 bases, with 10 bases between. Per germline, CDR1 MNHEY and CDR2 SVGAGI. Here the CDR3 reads CASRGGDSPLHF. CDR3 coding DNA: TGTGCCAGCAGGGGGGGAGACTCACCCCTCCACTTT.